One and the same sample provided the 9 T cell receptor beta chains below, sequenced in a study of cytomegalovirus exposure and HLA in healthy donors. The PCR contained 60 Vbeta and 13 Jbeta primers. Repertoires were generated with immunoSEQ multiplex PCR, while TCRdb's copy carries only in-frame clones and drops some. This table has approximately 150,000 clones, roughly two thirds appearing once. The sequenced sample consisted of PBMCs. Receptors were obtained from a woman aged 40-49 years in good health and CMV-seropositive.

V and J are TRBV19 and TRBJ1-5; 7 positions match TRBD1. CDR1 is LNHDA and CDR2 is SQIVND in the germline V gene (reference sequence). Trimming took 6 bases from V and 5 from J; bases not matched to a gene: 10. This CDR3 comprises 15 residues. The CDR3 region is CASSNTGVRDQPQHF. The CDR3, as DNA: TGTGCCAGTAGCAATACAGGGGTGCGCGATCAGCCCCAGCATTTT.

The chain employs TRBV5-1 and TRBJ2-5, with TRBD2 matching 14 bases. CDR3 length equals 16 residues. With V trimmed by 3 bases and J by 1 base, 2 bases remained unmatched. Germline lookup yields CDR1 SGHRS and CDR2 YFSETQ. The DNA for the CDR3 is TGCGCCAGCAGCTGGGGACTAGCGGGAGCCCAAGAGACCCAGTACTTC. This codes for CASSWGLAGAQETQYF.

This chain joins TRBV5-5 and TRBJ1-1, with 8 bases that match TRBD1. V trimming: 7 bases; J trimming: 0 bases; junction bases outside the gene matches: 8. CDR3 length equals 15 residues. Looked up from germline, CDR1 is SGHKS and CDR2 is YYEKEE (reference sequence). The CDR3 here is CASLRDRTMNTEAFF. CDR3 nucleotides: TGTGCCAGCCTACGGGACAGGACCATGAACACTGAAGCTTTCTTT.

The CDR3 nucleotides are TGTGCCAGCAACCCGGGACACCAGAACACTGAAGCTTTCTTT. Protein sequence: CASNPGHQNTEAFF. The chain couples TRBV7-2 to TRBJ1-1, with a weak D call TRBD1 (6 bases). Germline V gives CDR1 SGHTA, CDR2 FQGNSA. The CDR3 sequence is 14 residues long. V was cut by 7 bases and J by 1 base, with 13 bases left in between.

This rearrangement joins TRBV29-1 to TRBJ1-4; 8 bases agree with TRBD1. The CDR3 loop spans 14 amino acids. CDR1 is SQVTM, CDR2 ANQGSEA, per germline. V shed 7 bases, J shed 8 bases, and the junction held 12 bases outside the gene matches. CDR3: CSASVQGAAEKLFF. CDR3 in DNA: TGCAGCGCTTCGGTGCAGGGGGCCGCAGAAAAACTGTTTTTT.

V gene TRBV6-6 combines with J gene TRBJ2-5; D might be TRBD2 (6 bases). Germline assignment: CDR1 MNHNY and CDR2 SVGAGI (reference sequence). The V end lost 6 bases, the J end lost 4 bases, and 18 bases lay between the germline ends. The CDR3 has 15 residues. The CDR3 here is CASRPLSGSGETQYF. DNA for the CDR3: TGTGCCAGCAGGCCACTCAGCGGGTCAGGAGAGACCCAGTACTTC.

V is TRBV18 and J is TRBJ2-2; D is possibly TRBD1 (6 bases). The V and J ends lost 5 bases and 0 bases respectively, with 13 bases between them. The germline V gene has CDR1 KGHSH and CDR2 LQKENI. This CDR3 is 16 amino acids long. This CDR3 reads CASSSFGTSNTGELFF. CDR3 nucleotide sequence: TGTGCCAGCTCATCGTTCGGGACATCGAACACCGGGGAGCTGTTTTTT.

V is TRBV7-9 and J is TRBJ2-1, with 7 nucleotides matching TRBD1. Per germline, CDR1 SEHNR and CDR2 FQNEAQ (reference sequence). The CDR3 is 15 amino acids. The V segment lost 1 base and the J segment 4 bases; nucleotides outside the gene matches: 4. The CDR3 region has the DNA TGTGCCAGCAGCTTAGAGGGGGCGGGTTACAATGAGCAGTTCTTC. Residues: CASSLEGAGYNEQFF.

The chain recombines TRBV7-2 with TRBJ1-2; 7 nucleotides line up with TRBD1. Germline loops: CDR1 SGHTA, CDR2 FQGNSA. V lost 5 bases to trimming and J lost 4 bases; unmatched junction nucleotides: 4. CDR3 length equals 13 residues. The CDR3 loop is CASSPGQSYGYTF. As DNA, the CDR3 is TGTGCCAGCAGCCCGGGACAGAGCTATGGCTACACCTTC. The full variable domain, completed using reference TRBV7-2 and TRBJ1-2, is GAGVSQSPSNKVTEKGKDVELRCDPISGHTALYWYRQSLGQGLEFLIYFQGNSAPDKSGLPSDRFSAERTGGSVSTLTIQRTQQEDSAVYLCASSPGQSYGYTFGSGTRLTVV.